The present T cell receptor (beta chain) was sequenced within a study of T-cell reconstitution after alpha-beta-depleted transplantation in children. Regarding the study as a whole: T-cell counts and diversity were attributed mostly to newly produced T cells one year after transplant.

To note about this clonotype: Its antigen is undetermined.

Unique molecular identifiers were used in preparing the TCRbeta library. TCRdb analysed the PCR reads with MiXCR anew, one entry per CDR3 protein. The profile shows some 200,000 distinct CDR3 sequences, about a tenth of them singletons. There are 15 residues in the CDR3. V was clipped by 10 bases and J by 7 bases; unmatched bases: 11. Germline V gene sequence: CDR1 LGHDT, CDR2 YNNKEL (reference sequence). The TCR originated in a child under three years old with acute myeloid leukemia, due to receive a stem cell transplant. The genes are TRBV3-1 and TRBJ2-1; 12 nucleotides agree with TRBD2. The sample here was PBMCs, taken before TCRalphabeta/CD19-depleted stem cell transplant. Here the CDR3 reads CATCLRLAGANEQFF. In nucleotides, the CDR3 is TGTGCCACCTGCCTTAGACTAGCGGGAGCGAATGAGCAGTTCTTC.